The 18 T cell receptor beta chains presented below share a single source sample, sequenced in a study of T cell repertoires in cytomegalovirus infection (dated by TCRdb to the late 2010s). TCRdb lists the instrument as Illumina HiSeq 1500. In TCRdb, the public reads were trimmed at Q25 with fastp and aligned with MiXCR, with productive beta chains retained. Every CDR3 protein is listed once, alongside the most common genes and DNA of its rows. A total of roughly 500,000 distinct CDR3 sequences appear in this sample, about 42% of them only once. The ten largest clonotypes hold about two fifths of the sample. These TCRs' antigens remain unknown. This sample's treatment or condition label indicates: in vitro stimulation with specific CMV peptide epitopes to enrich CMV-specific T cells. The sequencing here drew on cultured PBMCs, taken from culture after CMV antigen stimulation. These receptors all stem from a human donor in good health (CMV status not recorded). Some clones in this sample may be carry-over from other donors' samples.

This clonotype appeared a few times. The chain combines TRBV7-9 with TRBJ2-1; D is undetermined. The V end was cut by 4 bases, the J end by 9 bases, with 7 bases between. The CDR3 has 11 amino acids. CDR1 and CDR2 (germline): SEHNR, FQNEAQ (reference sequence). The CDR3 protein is CASSSMGEQFF. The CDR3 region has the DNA TGTGCCAGCAGCTCCATGGGTGAGCAGTTCTTC. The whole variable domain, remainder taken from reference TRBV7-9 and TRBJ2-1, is DTGVSQNPRHKITKRGQNVTFRCDPISEHNRLYWYRQTLGQGPEFLTYFQNEAQLEKSRLLSDRFSAERPKGSFSTLEIQRTEQGDSAMYLCASSSMGEQFFGPGTRLTVL.

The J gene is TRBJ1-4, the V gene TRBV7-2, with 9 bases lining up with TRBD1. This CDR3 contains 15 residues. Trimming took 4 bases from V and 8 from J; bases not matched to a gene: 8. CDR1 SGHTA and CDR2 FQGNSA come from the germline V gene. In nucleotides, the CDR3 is TGTGCCAGCAGCTGGGGACAGGGTCGACAAGAAAAACTGTTTTTT. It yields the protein CASSWGQGRQEKLFF.

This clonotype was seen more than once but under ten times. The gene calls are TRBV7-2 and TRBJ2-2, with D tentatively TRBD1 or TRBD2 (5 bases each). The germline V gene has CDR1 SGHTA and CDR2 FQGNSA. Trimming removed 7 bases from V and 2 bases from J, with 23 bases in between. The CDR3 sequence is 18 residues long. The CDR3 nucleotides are TGTGCCAGCACCGAGGCTTGGGGTTGGGGACGAAACACCGGGGAGCTGTTTTTT. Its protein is CASTEAWGWGRNTGELFF.

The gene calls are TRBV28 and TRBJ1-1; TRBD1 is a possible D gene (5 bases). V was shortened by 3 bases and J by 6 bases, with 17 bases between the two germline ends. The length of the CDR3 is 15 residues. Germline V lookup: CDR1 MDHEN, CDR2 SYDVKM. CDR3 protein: CASSLPQGRPSEAFF. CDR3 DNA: TGTGCCAGCAGTTTGCCCCAGGGCCGGCCCTCTGAAGCTTTCTTT.

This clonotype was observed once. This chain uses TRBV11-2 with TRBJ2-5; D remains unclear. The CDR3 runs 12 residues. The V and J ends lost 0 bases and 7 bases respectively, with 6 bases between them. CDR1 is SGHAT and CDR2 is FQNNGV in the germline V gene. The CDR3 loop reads CASSLDSGTQYF. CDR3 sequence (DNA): TGTGCCAGCAGCTTAGATTCGGGGACCCAGTACTTC.

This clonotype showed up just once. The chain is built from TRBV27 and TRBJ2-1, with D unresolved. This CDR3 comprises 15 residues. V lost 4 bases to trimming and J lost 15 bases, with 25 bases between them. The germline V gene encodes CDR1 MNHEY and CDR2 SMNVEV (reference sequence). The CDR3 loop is CASSSLPRLGPRRFF. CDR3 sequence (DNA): TGTGCCAGCAGTTCACTCCCCCGGTTGGGCCCGCGACGGTTCTTC.

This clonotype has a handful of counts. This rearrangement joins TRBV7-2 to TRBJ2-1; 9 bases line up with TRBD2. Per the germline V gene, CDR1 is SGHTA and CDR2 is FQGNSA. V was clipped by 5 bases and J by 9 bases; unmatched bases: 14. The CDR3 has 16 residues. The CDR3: CASSPSPAGGRSEQFF. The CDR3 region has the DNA TGTGCCAGCAGCCCCTCCCCGGCGGGGGGGCGGAGTGAGCAGTTCTTC.

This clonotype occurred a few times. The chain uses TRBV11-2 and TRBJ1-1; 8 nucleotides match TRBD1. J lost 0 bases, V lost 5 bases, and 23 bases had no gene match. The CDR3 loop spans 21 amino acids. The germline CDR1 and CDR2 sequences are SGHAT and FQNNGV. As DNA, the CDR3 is TGTGCCAGCAGCAAACGTGGTTTGCAAGATGGACAGGGATTTGTGAACACTGAAGCTTTCTTT. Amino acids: CASSKRGLQDGQGFVNTEAFF.

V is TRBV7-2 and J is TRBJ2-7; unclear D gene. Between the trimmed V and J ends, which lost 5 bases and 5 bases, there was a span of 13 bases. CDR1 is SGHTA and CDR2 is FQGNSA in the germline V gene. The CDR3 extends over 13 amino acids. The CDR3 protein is CASSVLRVHEQYF. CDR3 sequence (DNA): TGTGCCAGCAGCGTGCTCCGGGTGCACGAGCAGTACTTC.

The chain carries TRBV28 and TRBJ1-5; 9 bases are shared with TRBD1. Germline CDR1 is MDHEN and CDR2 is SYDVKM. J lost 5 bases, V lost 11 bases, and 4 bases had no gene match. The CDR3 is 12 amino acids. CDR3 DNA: TGTGCCGCAACAGGGGGCGATCAGCCCCAGCATTTT. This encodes CAATGGDQPQHF.

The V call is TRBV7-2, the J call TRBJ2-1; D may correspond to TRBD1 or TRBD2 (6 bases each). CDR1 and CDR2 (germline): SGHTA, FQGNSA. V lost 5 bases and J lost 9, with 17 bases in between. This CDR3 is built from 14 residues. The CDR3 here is CASSPPWGASEQFF. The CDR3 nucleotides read TGTGCCAGCAGCCCCCCTTGGGGGGCGAGTGAGCAGTTCTTC.

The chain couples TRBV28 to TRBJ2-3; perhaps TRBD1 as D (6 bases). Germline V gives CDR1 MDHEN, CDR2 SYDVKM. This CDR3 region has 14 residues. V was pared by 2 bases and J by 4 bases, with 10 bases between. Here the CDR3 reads CASSLPQGADTQYF. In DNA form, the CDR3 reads TGTGCCAGCAGTTTACCACAGGGCGCAGATACGCAGTATTTT.

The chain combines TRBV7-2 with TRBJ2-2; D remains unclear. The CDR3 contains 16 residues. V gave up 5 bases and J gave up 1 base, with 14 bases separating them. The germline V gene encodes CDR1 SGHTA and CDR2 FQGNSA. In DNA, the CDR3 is TGTGCCAGCAGCCTCCCTAGGACGAGGAACACCGGGGAGCTGTTTTTT. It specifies CASSLPRTRNTGELFF.

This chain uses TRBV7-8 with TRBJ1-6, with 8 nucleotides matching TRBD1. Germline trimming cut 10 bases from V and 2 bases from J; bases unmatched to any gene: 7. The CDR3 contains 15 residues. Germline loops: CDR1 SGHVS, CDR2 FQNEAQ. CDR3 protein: CATSGGAAYNSPLHF. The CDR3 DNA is TGTGCCACCTCAGGGGGCGCGGCCTATAATTCACCCCTCCACTTT.

Here the CDR3 DNA reads TGTGCCAGCATGATGAGGGGGGTCGAAGATACGCAGTATTTT. This gives the protein CASMMRGVEDTQYF. V gene TRBV6-5 combines with J gene TRBJ2-3; TRBD1 or TRBD2 may be the D gene (6 bases each). V gave up 7 bases and J gave up 5 bases, with 16 bases separating them. The CDR3 has 14 residues. The V gene's germline CDR1 is MNHEY and CDR2 SVGAGI.

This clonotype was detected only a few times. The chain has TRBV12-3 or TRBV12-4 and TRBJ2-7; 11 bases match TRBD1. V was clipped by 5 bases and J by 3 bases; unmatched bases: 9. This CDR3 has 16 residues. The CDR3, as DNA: TGTGCCAGCAGTCCCGGGACAGGGGGGGCGGGCTACGAGCAGTACTTC. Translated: CASSPGTGGAGYEQYF.

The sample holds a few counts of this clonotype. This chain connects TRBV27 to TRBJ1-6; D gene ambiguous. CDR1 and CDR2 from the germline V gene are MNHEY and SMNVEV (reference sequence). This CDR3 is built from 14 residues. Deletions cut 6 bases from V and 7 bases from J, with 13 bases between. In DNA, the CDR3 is TGTGCCAGCAGACTCGGAAGGGAGAATTCACCCCTCCACTTT. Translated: CASRLGRENSPLHF.

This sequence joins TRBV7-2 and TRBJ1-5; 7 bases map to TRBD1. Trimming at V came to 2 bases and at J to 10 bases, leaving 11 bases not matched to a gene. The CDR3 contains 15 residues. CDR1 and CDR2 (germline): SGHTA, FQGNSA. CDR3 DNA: TGTGCCAGCAGCTTACGAACAGGGGCAGCTGTACCCCAGCATTTT. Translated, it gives CASSLRTGAAVPQHF.